Listed below are T cell receptor beta chains from one sample, sequenced in a study of PD-1 blockade in mismatch repair-deficient tumors. Sequenced by immunoSEQ multiplex PCR; TCRdb stores in-frame clones only, minus some. The sample yields roughly 14,000 clones, around 86% seen once. Antigens for these TCRs are unknown. Sequenced material: cells cultured in vitro, taken from a patient treated with pembrolizumab. These TCRs come from an adult with mismatch repair-deficient cancer. Both conserved end residues are part of each CDR3. D genes are given only for firm matches. Some rows mark clone size as missing; the rest say once, few, many or name a class of expanded clone.

TRBJ2-1,TRBV6-6,12,-,-,CASRFLGNEQFF,TGTGCCAGCAGGTTTCTCGGCAATGAGCAGTTCTTC
TRBJ2-7,TRBV7-9,15,TRBD2,-,CASMSLAGRRDEQYF,TGTGCCAGCATGAGCCTAGCGGGAAGGCGTGACGAGCAGTACTTC
TRBJ1-1,TRBV4-1,12,-,-,CASRGFPGEAFF,TGCGCCAGCAGGGGTTTTCCCGGTGAAGCTTTCTTT
TRBJ2-3,TRBV11-2,14,-,-,CASSLVRSTDTQYF,TGTGCCAGCAGCTTAGTGCGCAGCACAGATACGCAGTATTTT
TRBJ2-7,TRBV7-9,15,TRBD2,-,CASSRTGTRDYEQYF,TGTGCCAGCAGCCGTACCGGGACTAGGGACTACGAGCAGTACTTC
TRBJ1-1,TRBV7-8,14,-,-,CASSVGGVNTEAFF,TGTGCCAGCAGCGTAGGGGGGGTGAACACTGAAGCTTTCTTT
TRBJ2-3,TRBV7-2,15,TRBD2,-,CASSTILAGADTQYF,TGTGCCAGCAGCACCATACTAGCGGGAGCAGATACGCAGTATTTT
TRBJ1-2,TRBV4-1,17,-,-,CASSQADSLANLYGYTF,TGCGCCAGCAGCCAAGCAGACAGCCTCGCAAACCTATATGGCTACACCTTC
TRBJ2-1,TRBV6-5,12,-,-,CASSGGLNEQFF,TGTGCCAGCAGTGGAGGTCTCAATGAGCAGTTCTTC
TRBJ1-1,TRBV19,15,TRBD1,-,CASGGTGEKNTEAFF,TGTGCCAGCGGTGGGACAGGGGAAAAGAACACTGAAGCTTTCTTT
TRBJ2-2,TRBV6-5,14,-,-,CASSYRWNTGELFF,TGTGCCAGCAGTTACCGGTGGAACACCGGGGAGCTGTTTTTT
TRBJ2-7,TRBV28,13,-,-,CASSLLHSYEQYF,TGTGCCAGCAGTTTACTACACTCCTACGAGCAGTACTTC
TRBJ2-7,TRBV6-4,16,-,-,CASTGQGGLAGYEQYF,TGTGCCAGCACCGGACAGGGTGGGCTAGCGGGTTACGAGCAGTACTTC
TRBJ1-2,TRBV6-1,12,-,-,CASSDNGVSYTF,TGTGCCAGCAGTGATAACGGTGTAAGCTACACCTTC
TRBJ2-7,TRBV9,15,-,-,CASSETSSSSYEQYF,TGTGCCAGCAGCGAAACTAGCTCTAGCTCCTACGAGCAGTACTTC
TRBJ1-1,TRBV4-1,15,TRBD1,-,CASSFPGQQNTEAFF,TGCGCCAGCAGCTTTCCGGGACAGCAGAACACTGAAGCTTTCTTT
TRBJ1-1,TRBV19,14,TRBD1,-,CASYTGGLNTEAFF,TGTGCCAGTTACACAGGGGGTTTGAACACTGAAGCTTTCTTT
TRBJ2-5,TRBV11-3,14,-,-,CASSLDMGLETQYF,TGTGCCAGCAGCTTAGATATGGGGCTGGAGACCCAGTACTTC
TRBJ2-7,TRBV9,14,-,-,CASSVVGTTGEQYF,TGTGCCAGCAGCGTAGTGGGCACCACTGGAGAGCAGTACTTC
TRBJ1-1,TRBV6-5,14,-,once,CASSYSSANTEAFF,TGTGCCAGCAGTTACTCGTCAGCGAACACTGAAGCTTTCTTT
TRBJ1-5,TRBV19,16,-,once,CASSIVTAGDIRPQHF,TGTGCCAGTAGTATAGTAACCGCAGGGGATATCCGGCCCCAGCATTTT
TRBJ1-1,TRBV5-4,15,-,-,CASRARGALDTEAFF,TGTGCCAGCAGAGCCAGGGGCGCATTGGACACTGAAGCTTTCTTT
TRBJ1-2,TRBV5-1,15,-,-,CASSLTPGVDYGYTF,TGCGCCAGCAGCTTGACCCCAGGGGTCGACTATGGCTACACCTTC
TRBJ1-6,TRBV7-6,18,-,-,CASSLGPSRVSYNSPLHF,TGTGCCAGCAGCTTGGGACCCTCCAGGGTTTCCTATAATTCACCCCTCCACTTT
TRBJ2-7,TRBV10-3,16,TRBD2,-,CAISEPGLARSYEQYF,TGTGCCATCAGTGAGCCGGGACTAGCGAGATCCTACGAGCAGTACTTC
TRBJ2-1,TRBV9,16,TRBD2,few,CASSVPMRELGNEQFF,TGTGCCAGCAGCGTACCCATGCGGGAGCTAGGAAATGAGCAGTTCTTC
TRBJ2-3,TRBV5-8,15,-,-,CASSARGRGTDTQYF,TGTGCCAGCAGCGCCAGGGGGCGGGGGACAGATACGCAGTATTTT
TRBJ2-7,TRBV2,11,-,few,CASSREYEQYF,TGTGCCAGCAGTAGGGAGTACGAGCAGTACTTC
TRBJ2-1,TRBV27,11,-,-,CASSFGDEQFF,TGTGCCAGCAGTTTTGGAGATGAGCAGTTCTTC
TRBJ2-1,TRBV2,14,-,-,CASTQLPSGNEQFF,TGTGCCAGCACCCAACTCCCAAGTGGGAATGAGCAGTTCTTC
TRBJ1-1,TRBV7-9,13,-,-,CASSLGQLAEAFF,TGTGCCAGCAGCCTTGGACAGCTGGCTGAAGCTTTCTTT
TRBJ1-5,TRBV5-1,13,-,-,CASSVSSNQPQHF,TGCGCCAGCAGCGTTAGTAGCAATCAGCCCCAGCATTTT
TRBJ1-1,TRBV12-5,14,-,-,CASGLEGSNTEAFF,TGTGCTAGTGGTTTGGAGGGTTCTAACACTGAAGCTTTCTTT
TRBJ2-3,TRBV25-1,18,TRBD2,-,CASSEGHNSGRGADTQYF,TGTGCCAGCAGTGAAGGCCACAATAGCGGGAGGGGGGCAGATACGCAGTATTTT
TRBJ1-1,TRBV6-6,14,-,-,CASSPRGLNTEAFF,TGTGCCAGCAGTCCCAGGGGCCTGAACACTGAAGCTTTCTTT
TRBJ2-3,TRBV6-4,14,-,once,CASSDSGTTDTQYF,TGTGCCAGCAGTGACTCGGGCACCACAGATACGCAGTATTTT
TRBJ2-7,TRBV19,15,TRBD1,-,CASSVLGQGSYEQYF,TGTGCCAGTAGTGTACTGGGACAGGGTTCCTACGAGCAGTACTTC
TRBJ2-7,TRBV6-6,14,-,-,CASSPPGASLEQYF,TGTGCCAGCAGTCCGCCGGGCGCATCCCTCGAGCAGTACTTC
TRBJ2-1,TRBV27,14,TRBD2,-,CASTNGLAGTEQFF,TGTGCCAGCACCAATGGACTAGCGGGAACCGAGCAGTTCTTC
TRBJ2-2,TRBV4-1,14,TRBD1,once,CASSPRTGTGELFF,TGCGCCAGCAGCCCCCGGACAGGGACCGGGGAGCTGTTTTTT
TRBJ1-1,TRBV11-2,13,TRBD1,once,CASSLGQGNSAFF,TGTGCCAGCAGCTTAGGACAGGGAAATTCAGCTTTCTTT
TRBJ2-7,TRBV6-6,15,-,-,CASSDPGFPTYEQYF,TGTGCCAGCAGCGACCCGGGTTTTCCCACCTACGAGCAGTACTTC
TRBJ2-5,TRBV9,13,-,-,CASSPPRERTQYF,TGTGCCAGCAGCCCTCCCCGGGAACGGACCCAGTACTTC
TRBJ2-4,TRBV21-1,15,-,-,CASSGSKLAKNIQYF,TGTGCCAGCAGCGGCTCCAAGCTAGCCAAAAACATTCAGTACTTC
TRBJ2-3,TRBV7-2,18,TRBD2,-,CASSRIGTSGSPTDTQYF,TGTGCCAGCAGCCGGATTGGGACTAGCGGGTCCCCCACAGATACGCAGTATTTT
TRBJ1-3,TRBV6-1,13,-,-,CASRPSSGNTIYF,TGTGCCAGCAGGCCCAGCTCTGGAAACACCATATATTTT
TRBJ2-3,TRBV9,16,TRBD2,few,CASSVVGTISTDTQYF,TGTGCCAGCAGCGTAGTCGGGACTATTAGCACAGATACGCAGTATTTT
TRBJ1-1,TRBV28,13,-,-,CASSLYPETEAFF,TGTGCCAGCAGTTTATATCCGGAGACTGAAGCTTTCTTT
TRBJ2-7,TRBV6-5,15,-,-,CASSILSSGSYEQYF,TGTGCCAGCAGTATCTTGTCATCTGGCTCCTACGAGCAGTACTTC
TRBJ2-3,TRBV9,16,TRBD2,-,CASSALVTTSADTQYF,TGTGCCAGCAGCGCGCTGGTTACGACTAGCGCAGATACGCAGTATTTT
TRBJ2-1,TRBV5-1,13,-,-,CASSLGLENEQFF,TGCGCCAGCAGCTTGGGCCTTGAGAATGAGCAGTTCTTC
TRBJ1-5,TRBV19,15,-,-,CASSRWERSNQPQHF,TGTGCCAGTAGTAGGTGGGAAAGGAGCAATCAGCCCCAGCATTTT
TRBJ2-3,TRBV18,12,-,-,CASSPQTDTQYF,TGTGCCAGCTCACCACAAACAGATACGCAGTATTTT
TRBJ1-3,TRBV28,15,TRBD1,-,CASSYYRDSGNTIYF,TGTGCCAGCAGTTATTACCGGGACAGTGGAAACACCATATATTTT
TRBJ1-1,TRBV6-5,13,TRBD1,once,CASRQGSGTEAFF,TGTGCCAGCAGACAGGGGTCGGGCACTGAAGCTTTCTTT
TRBJ2-2,TRBV6-6,16,TRBD2,-,CASIGLAGVATGELFF,TGTGCCAGCATTGGACTAGCGGGAGTGGCCACCGGGGAGCTGTTTTTT